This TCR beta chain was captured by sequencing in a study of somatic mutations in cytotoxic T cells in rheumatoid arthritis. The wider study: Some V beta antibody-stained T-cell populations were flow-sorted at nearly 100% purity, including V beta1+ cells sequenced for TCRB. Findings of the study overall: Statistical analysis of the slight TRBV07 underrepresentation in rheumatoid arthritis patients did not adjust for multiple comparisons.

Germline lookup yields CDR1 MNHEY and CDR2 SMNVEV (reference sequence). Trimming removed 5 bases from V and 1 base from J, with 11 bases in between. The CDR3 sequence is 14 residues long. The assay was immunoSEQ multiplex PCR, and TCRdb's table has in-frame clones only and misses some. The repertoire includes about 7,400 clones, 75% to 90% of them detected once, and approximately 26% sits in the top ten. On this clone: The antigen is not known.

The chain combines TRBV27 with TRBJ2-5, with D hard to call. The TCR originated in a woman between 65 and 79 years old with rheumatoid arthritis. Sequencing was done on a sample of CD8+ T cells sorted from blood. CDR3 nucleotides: TGTGCCAGCAGTCCCCGAGATCGCCAAGAGACCCAGTACTTC. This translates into CASSPRDRQETQYF.